This T cell receptor beta chain was recorded in a study of vaccination and CD4 T cells after COVID-19. Study details: The interval from dose two to post-vaccine sampling had a median of about 66 days, and it ranged from 14 to 241. The cells in question were stimulated using overlapping spike peptides derived from SARS-CoV-2, HCoV-NL63, HCoV-OC43 and HCoV-229E. For control cultures, the treatment was a CEFX pool, an HIV-1 Nef pool, or no peptide.

Scientists ran DNA taken from cultured CD4+ T cells through the Oncomine TCR Beta short-read assay for sequencing. Using its own MiXCR run on the PCR reads, TCRdb lists one record per CDR3 protein. There are under 20,000 distinct CDR3 sequences in the sample; around 58% occur only once, and 9.5% to 12% lies in the top ten. Points on this clonotype: Antigen unknown.

Losses at the gene ends were 3 bases for V and 5 bases for J; bases not matched to a gene: 6. The CDR3 covers 14 residues. Per the germline V gene, CDR1 is SGHVS and CDR2 is FQNEAQ. Treatment given: approximately nine-day PBMC culture with coronavirus spike peptide pools or control peptides (ViraFEST assay). Findings of the study overall: Within convalescent individuals, 304 out of 307 vaccine-specific clones proved to be spike mono-reactive.

V usage is TRBV7-8 and J usage is TRBJ2-7; 8 bases line up with TRBD1. The clonotype originates from a human donor who had recovered from COVID-19. The sample was CD4+ T cells from blood, cultured in vitro. The CDR3 here is CASSFRDRQNEQYF. The CDR3 region has the DNA TGTGCCAGCAGCTTCCGGGACAGGCAGAACGAGCAGTACTTC.